This T cell receptor beta chain stems from a study of cytomegalovirus exposure and HLA in healthy donors (TCRdb year 2017). Looking at the study overall: According to a later analysis, one platform produced both the roughly 130 validation repertoires and the approximately 670 repertoires of the first cohort. The aim of the study was to test whether cataloging public T cell receptors could identify signatures of past pathogen exposure. Besides the first cohort of 550 to 750 subjects, a separate validation cohort made up of 120 different subjects was used. The study combined high-throughput TCR immunosequencing, statistical association of individual TCRs with disease status, and machine learning to predict cytomegalovirus infection status. On the study overall, not on this receptor specifically: While some public TCRs were present in many individuals, most TCR sequences turned up only very rarely across donors. A later analysis lacked HLA typing for the validation cohort, so it scored co-occurrence in that cohort across all 120 or so repertoires. It was suggested by the authors that the approach could potentially be generalized to other disease states and immunological phenotypes. A total of about 150 TCR beta chains were listed by the study as associated with cytomegalovirus. Three of the identified cytomegalovirus-associated TCR beta chains were confirmed in vitro to be specific for cytomegalovirus antigens. Subsequent analysis determined that TCRs grouped into clusters in the first cohort also showed a tendency toward co-occurrence across the roughly 120 validation repertoires, and 94% of cluster scores exceeded 0. Cytomegalovirus status was reported to be diagnosed by the classifier with high specificity and sensitivity in both the original and validation cohorts.

V is reduced by 5 bases and J by 2 bases, leaving a spacing of 15 bases between them. The CDR3 goes from the cysteine to the phenylalanine over 15 residues. Only CDR3 DNA remains: 45 bases, in frame from the first base. For CDR1 and CDR2, the germline V gene (reference sequence) lists LNHDA and SQIVND. About this clone: The antigen it recognizes is unknown. No much larger clonotype is one base removed from it; base qualities were not supplied.

Separate from the roughly 650-subject first cohort, the validation cohort of 90 to 150 subjects was the group to which the donors belonged. The library was made by the immunoSEQ multiplex PCR assay. Per the authors' processing: A statistical classification framework was developed to diagnose cytomegalovirus status using the catalog of TCR beta chain sequences. The source is immuneACCESS, and TCRdb retained only in-frame sequences with V and J called. Part of the clones is not carried over; for the studies checked, unresolved V genes explain less than half of this, and the remainder is unexplained. V and J calls and clone size follow that table, whereas D and trimming were derived from the DNA. Recorded for this sample are around 50,000 clones; 85% to 95% of them occurred a single time. The ten largest clones capture around 5.8% of the sample.

The chain employs TRBV19 and TRBJ1-1; the D gene is possibly TRBD1, with 5 bases matching. The source material was PBMCs. This sequence was found in a young woman in good health and CMV-seronegative. The CDR3 loop reads CASSPPGGLNTEAFF. The base sequence is TGTGCCAGTAGTCCCCCCGGGGGGTTAAACACTGAAGCTTTCTTT.